The 21 T cell receptor beta chains below come from one sample, sequenced in a study of PD-L1 blockade in urothelial cancer. Documented time point: pretreatment peripheral blood. Only in-frame clones appear in the TCRdb table, and some are missing; sequencing was by immunoSEQ multiplex PCR. This table has roughly 67,000 clones, roughly 86% appearing once. The sample was PBMCs, taken around atezolizumab (anti-PD-L1) treatment. The receptors here all came from a man in his 60s with urothelial cancer.

V is TRBV7-2 and J is TRBJ2-2; tentatively, D is TRBD1 (5 bases). V was trimmed by 7 bases and J by 7 bases, leaving 22 bases between them. The length of the CDR3 is 16 residues. CDR1 is SGHTA and CDR2 is FQGNSA in the germline V gene. The chain's CDR3 is CASNNYGTTQGGELFF. CDR3 DNA sequence: TGTGCCAGCAACAATTATGGAACGACCCAGGGCGGGGAGCTGTTTTTT.

V usage is TRBV11-3 and J usage is TRBJ2-3; D is possibly TRBD1 (6 bases). From germline, CDR1 is SGHNT and CDR2 YENEEA. V dropped 6 bases and J dropped 2 bases, with 9 bases sitting between them. The CDR3 extends over 13 amino acids. CDR3 loop: CASRRDTTDTQYF. CDR3 sequence (DNA): TGTGCCAGCAGAAGGGACACCACAGATACGCAGTATTTT.

The V and J genes are TRBV7-9 and TRBJ2-2, with a tentative D call TRBD1 (6 bases). CDR3 length equals 18 residues. Germline V gene lookup returns CDR1 SEHNR and CDR2 FQNEAQ (reference sequence). Trimming removed 5 bases from V and 0 bases from J, with 19 bases in between. Here the CDR3 DNA reads TGTGCCAGCAGCCCACAGCGATGGTACAGGGCGAACACCGGGGAGCTGTTTTTT. Protein product: CASSPQRWYRANTGELFF.

This clone is a singleton in its sample. The gene calls are TRBV6-1 and TRBJ1-1; D is ambiguous. Germline values: CDR1 MNHNS, CDR2 SASEGT. V lost 6 bases, J lost 5 bases, and 7 bases lay in between. This CDR3 is 11 amino acids long. CDR3 DNA: TGTGCCAGCAGGGAGGCTACTGAAGCTTTCTTT. It translates to CASREATEAFF.

The chain links TRBV6-5 to TRBJ2-7, with a possible D match to TRBD2 (6 bases). V shed 6 bases and J shed 6 bases, with 12 bases lying between them. CDR1 and CDR2 from the germline V gene are MNHEY and SVGAGI. The CDR3 totals 12 residues. The CDR3 sequence: CASSPVGGEQYF. The DNA for the CDR3 is TGTGCCAGCAGCCCGGTGGGGGGCGAGCAGTACTTC.

V usage is TRBV11-2 and J usage is TRBJ2-5, with 10 bases identical to TRBD2. The CDR3 runs 17 residues. After removal of 1 base from V and 2 bases from J, the junction contained 7 bases not matched to a gene. The V gene's germline CDR1 is SGHAT and CDR2 FQNNGV. The CDR3 is CASSLVVAGGFQETQYF. The CDR3 bases are TGTGCCAGCAGCTTAGTGGTAGCGGGGGGTTTTCAAGAGACCCAGTACTTC.

The chain recombines TRBV5-4 with TRBJ2-4, with D perhaps TRBD1 (5 bases). There are 14 residues in the CDR3. Germline V lookup: CDR1 SGHNT, CDR2 YYREEE (reference sequence). V was shortened by 4 bases and J by 0 bases, with 8 bases between the two germline ends. The chain's CDR3 is CASSTRVAKNIQYF. CDR3 sequence (DNA): TGTGCCAGCAGCACCAGGGTAGCCAAAAACATTCAGTACTTC.

The rearrangement uses TRBV2 and TRBJ2-7, with TRBD1 matching over 9 bases. J was trimmed by 4 bases and V by 9 bases; bases with no gene match: 13. Per germline, CDR1 SNHLY and CDR2 FYNNEI. The CDR3 has 15 amino acids. The CDR3 sequence: CASKPQTGGSYEQYF. CDR3 DNA sequence: TGTGCCAGTAAACCACAGACAGGGGGGTCATACGAGCAGTACTTC.

The chain links TRBV28 to TRBJ1-4; D unclear. The CDR3 is 11 residues long. Germline CDR1 reads MDHEN; CDR2 reads SYDVKM. Trimming removed 4 bases at V and 8 bases at J, with 5 bases between. In nucleotides, the CDR3 is TGTGCCAGCAGTTCGGGGGAAAAACTGTTTTTT. It codes for CASSSGEKLFF. The full variable domain, its missing parts supplied by reference TRBV28 and TRBJ1-4, is DVKVTQSSRYLVKRTGEKVFLECVQDMDHENMFWYRQDPGLGLRLIYFSYDVKMKEKGDIPEGYSVSREKKERFSLILESASTNQTSMYLCASSSGEKLFFGSGTQLSVL.

The V call is TRBV6-5, the J call TRBJ2-7, with TRBD1 matching 10 bases. V gave up 5 bases and J gave up 5 bases; unmatched junction bases: 9. Germline-derived CDR1 and CDR2 are MNHEY and SVGAGI. The CDR3 spans 15 residues. CDR3 DNA: TGTGCCAGCAGTATTCTCGGGACAGGGGAAGACGAGCAGTACTTC. Translated, it gives CASSILGTGEDEQYF.

This clone turned up a few times. The V call is TRBV5-4, the J call TRBJ2-7; maybe TRBD1 (5 bases). Trimming cost V 0 bases and J 0 bases, with 7 bases left between them. Germline V gives CDR1 SGHNT, CDR2 YYREEE (reference sequence). The CDR3 sequence is 14 residues long. The CDR3 DNA follows: TGTGCCAGCAGCTTGGGCCAGGGCTCCTACGAGCAGTACTTC. This sequence encodes CASSLGQGSYEQYF.

This clone has just one count. The genes are TRBV25-1 and TRBJ2-3, with 9 bases matching TRBD1. Germline V gene data show CDR1 as MGHDK and CDR2 as SYGVNS. J gave up 8 bases and V 0 bases, and 12 bases lay outside the gene matches. The CDR3 covers 17 residues. The chain's CDR3 is CASSEYWGTGFIGTQYF. Written as DNA, the CDR3 is TGTGCCAGCAGTGAATATTGGGGGACAGGGTTTATAGGTACGCAGTATTTT.

The chain joins TRBV9 to TRBJ2-1, with D possibly TRBD1 on 5 matching bases. This CDR3 comprises 14 residues. Germline CDR1 and CDR2: SGDLS and YYNGEE. V was cut by 2 bases and J by 7 bases, with 13 bases left in between. CDR3 nucleotides: TGTGCCAGCAGCGTCCGGACAACGAGGAATGAGCAGTTCTTC. It codes for CASSVRTTRNEQFF.

CDR3 sequence reads: CASSDPGLAGGSTDTQYF. The CDR3 nucleotides are TGTGCCAGCAGCGACCCGGGACTAGCGGGGGGTAGCACAGATACGCAGTATTTT. The chain has TRBV9 and TRBJ2-3; 15 nucleotides line up with TRBD2. This CDR3 has 18 amino acids. From germline, CDR1 is SGDLS and CDR2 YYNGEE. J was trimmed by 0 bases and V by 3 bases; bases with no gene match: 5.

The gene calls are TRBV18 and TRBJ2-7, with a possible D match to TRBD1 (6 bases). The V end was cut by 3 bases, the J end by 4 bases, with 25 bases between. The CDR3 sequence is 18 residues long. Germline lookup yields CDR1 KGHSH and CDR2 LQKENI. This CDR3 is CASSPHIRDTDTLYEQYF. DNA of the CDR3: TGTGCCAGCTCACCTCATATCCGGGACACCGACACCCTATACGAGCAGTACTTC.

The J gene is TRBJ2-5, the V gene TRBV27; no firm D call. CDR1 and CDR2 (germline): MNHEY, SMNVEV (reference sequence). This CDR3 spans 13 amino acids. Trimming shortened V by 6 bases and J by 2 bases, and 10 bases separated the two germline ends. The CDR3 protein is CASSLRVQETQYF. The DNA for the CDR3 is TGTGCCAGCAGCCTCCGCGTGCAAGAGACCCAGTACTTC.

The rearrangement links TRBV4-3 to TRBJ1-6, with 7 bases lining up with TRBD1. Losses at the gene ends were 2 bases for V and 7 bases for J; bases not matched to a gene: 2. CDR3 size: 14 residues. Germline loops: CDR1 LGHNA, CDR2 YSLEER. The CDR3 here is CASSQTDRNSPLHF. CDR3 in DNA: TGCGCCAGCAGCCAAACGGACAGGAATTCACCCCTCCACTTT.

The chain links TRBV13 to TRBJ2-1, with D maybe TRBD1 (6 bases). V gave up 0 bases and J gave up 11 bases, with 8 bases separating them. The CDR3 covers 12 residues. CDR1 is PRHDT, CDR2 FYEKMQ, per germline (reference sequence). CDR3 residues: CASSLGGTKQFF. DNA of the CDR3: TGTGCCAGCAGCTTAGGCGGGACAAAGCAGTTCTTC.

The chain recombines TRBV6-6 with TRBJ2-1; unclear D gene. Trimming removed 4 bases from V and 2 bases from J, with 12 bases in between. CDR1 is MNHNY and CDR2 is SVGAGI in the germline V gene (reference sequence). The CDR3 loop spans 15 amino acids. The chain's CDR3 is CASSSPATTYNEQFF. In nucleotides, the CDR3 is TGTGCCAGCAGTTCCCCGGCGACAACCTACAATGAGCAGTTCTTC.

The gene calls are TRBV9 and TRBJ2-5; 7 bases align to TRBD2. The CDR3 loop spans 16 amino acids. Trimming removed 3 bases from V and 5 bases from J; junction bases left unmatched: 13. Per germline, CDR1 SGDLS and CDR2 YYNGEE. Written as DNA, the CDR3 is TGTGCCAGCAGCGCCACTTCCGCGGGGGTGGGTGAGACCCAGTACTTC. It is translated as CASSATSAGVGETQYF.

V and J are TRBV9 and TRBJ2-1; no clear D. Germline V CDR1 and CDR2: SGDLS, YYNGEE. This CDR3 has 13 residues. V was pared by 0 bases and J by 7 bases, with 8 bases between. This CDR3 reads CASSVGLLNEQFF. In DNA form, the CDR3 reads TGTGCCAGCAGCGTAGGGCTGTTGAATGAGCAGTTCTTC.